This is a list of T cell receptor beta chains from one sample in a study of glioma-infiltrating T cells after dendritic cell vaccination. Data came from immunoSEQ multiplex PCR; TCRdb stores just in-frame clones and leaves some out. The sample has around 60,000 clones; roughly 86% are singletons. The input for sequencing was blood, taken after dendritic cell vaccination. The receptors come from a human donor with glioblastoma. CDR3s include the opening cysteine and the closing phenylalanine or tryptophan. D genes are given only for firm matches. Not every row has a clone size; where given, it reads once, few, many or a size class.

TRBV2	.	TRBD1	TRBJ1-4	TGTGCCAGCAGCTCGGGACAGGGATATGAAAAACTGTTTTTT	CASSSGQGYEKLFF
TRBV11-3	.	TRBD2	TRBJ2-5	TGTGCCAGCAGCCCAGCGGGAGTTGAGACCCAGTACTTC	CASSPAGVETQYF
TRBV6-5	.	TRBD1	TRBJ1-2	TGTGCCTGTTGGACAGGGGTTCGAGGCTACACCTTC	CACWTGVRGYTF
TRBV5-6	.	TRBD2	TRBJ2-3	TGTGCCAGCAGCCTGTATGGGACTAGCCTCACAGATACGCAGTATTTT	CASSLYGTSLTDTQYF
TRBV7-8	.	.	TRBJ1-4	TGTGCCAGCACCCCAGGGGTAGGGAATGAAAAACTGTTTTTT	CASTPGVGNEKLFF
TRBV4-2	.	TRBD1	TRBJ1-3	TGTGCCAGCAGCCCAAGGGGGCCTGGAAACACCATATATTTT	CASSPRGPGNTIYF
TRBV27	.	TRBD1	TRBJ1-1	TGTGCCAGCAGATTCTCTTCGGACAGGGTGACTGAAGCTTTCTTT	CASRFSSDRVTEAFF
TRBV18	.	.	TRBJ2-7	TGTGCCAGCTCAACTTCGGGCGGGTTGGGCGAGCAGTACTTC	CASSTSGGLGEQYF
TRBV6-6	.	TRBD1	TRBJ1-2	TGTGCCAGCAGGGGCGACAGGGTTAACTATGGCTACACCTTC	CASRGDRVNYGYTF
TRBV7-2	few	TRBD1	TRBJ1-2	TGTGCCAGCAGCTTAGTCGGACAGGGCTATGGCTACACCTTC	CASSLVGQGYGYTF
TRBV11-2	.	TRBD2	TRBJ2-7	TGTGCCAGCAGCTCCGAGGGACTAGCGTCCTCCCGGCAGTACTTC	CASSSEGLASSRQYF
TRBV7-9	.	.	TRBJ2-3	TGTGCCAGCAGTTTAGACAGTCCCGGTACGCAGTATTTT	CASSLDSPGTQYF
TRBV7-6	.	TRBD2	TRBJ2-1	TGTGCCAGCCGCTTATTAGCGGGACCCCATGAGCAGTTCTTC	CASRLLAGPHEQFF
TRBV7-2	few	.	TRBJ2-3	TGTGCCAGCAGCTTAGGCAGGGGAGATACGCAGTATTTT	CASSLGRGDTQYF
TRBV4-2	.	.	TRBJ2-1	TGTGCCAGCAGCCAACTAGCTAGTCGCTACAATGAGCAGTTCTTC	CASSQLASRYNEQFF
TRBV7-8	.	.	TRBJ1-2	TGTGCCAGCAGCTTATTAGGGAAACAAGGGGACTATGGCTACACCTTC	CASSLLGKQGDYGYTF
TRBV11-3	.	TRBD2	TRBJ2-2	TGTGCCAGCAGCGGGAGCGGGGGGGCAGACACCGGGGAGCTGTTTTTT	CASSGSGGADTGELFF
TRBV11-3	.	.	TRBJ2-1	TGTGCCAGCAGCTTAAAGCCAGGGGCCCCCCTTGTGCAGTTCTTC	CASSLKPGAPLVQFF
TRBV12-5	.	.	TRBJ1-1	TGTGCTAGTGGTTCAGGTGTGCCAACTGAAGCTTTCTTT	CASGSGVPTEAFF
TRBV7-3	.	.	TRBJ1-1	TGTGCCAGCAGCTCTACCCCCAACACTGAAGCTTTCTTT	CASSSTPNTEAFF
TRBV11-2	.	.	TRBJ1-3	TGTGCCAGCAGCTTGCGTTCGGAGTACTCTGGAAACACCATATATTTT	CASSLRSEYSGNTIYF
TRBV7-9	.	.	TRBJ2-7	TGTGCCAGCAGCCACGATGGGCCGGCCGGCAACGAGCAGTACTTC	CASSHDGPAGNEQYF
TRBV7-2	few	.	TRBJ1-1	TGTGCCAGCAGCTGGCGGACAGCTAGGACTGAAGCTTTCTTT	CASSWRTARTEAFF
TRBV30	.	TRBD2	TRBJ2-3	TGTGCCTGGAGTGTCAGTCCGGGGGGAGATACGCAGTATTTT	CAWSVSPGGDTQYF
TRBV2	.	.	TRBJ2-7	TGTGCCAGCAGGGGACTTTCCGAGCAGTACTTC	CASRGLSEQYF
TRBV30	.	.	TRBJ1-5	TGTGCCTGGGCACAGGCTAATCAGCCCCAGCATTTT	CAWAQANQPQHF
TRBV18	.	.	TRBJ2-3	TGTGCCAGCTCACCCTCCAGTATGGGCACAGATACGCAGTATTTT	CASSPSSMGTDTQYF